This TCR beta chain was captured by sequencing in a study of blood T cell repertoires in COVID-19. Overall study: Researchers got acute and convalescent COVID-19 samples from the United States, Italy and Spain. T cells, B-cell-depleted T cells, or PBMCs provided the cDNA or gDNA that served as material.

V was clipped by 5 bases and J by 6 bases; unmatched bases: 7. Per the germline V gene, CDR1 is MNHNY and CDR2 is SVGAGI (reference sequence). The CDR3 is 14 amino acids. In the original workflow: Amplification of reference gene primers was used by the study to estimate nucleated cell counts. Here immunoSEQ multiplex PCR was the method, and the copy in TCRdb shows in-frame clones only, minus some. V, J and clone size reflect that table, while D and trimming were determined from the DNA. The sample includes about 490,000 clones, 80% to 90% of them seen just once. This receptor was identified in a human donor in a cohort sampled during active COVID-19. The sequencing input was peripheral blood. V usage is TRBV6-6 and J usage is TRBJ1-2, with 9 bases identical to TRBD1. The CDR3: CASSTAGTGHGYTF. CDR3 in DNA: TGTGCCAGCAGTACAGCCGGGACAGGGCATGGCTACACCTTC.